This TCR beta chain was recorded in a study of CD8 T cells in seronegative destructive rheumatoid arthritis (dated by TCRdb to 2020 to 2021). Regarding the complete study: At the time of sampling, most of the eight CND-RA patients were on biological drugs. The seropositive RA, seronegative RA and healthy control comparison cohorts were taken from a previously published TCRbeta dataset and were not newly sequenced. Peripheral CD8+ TCRbeta repertoires were compared between CCP-negative destructive rheumatoid arthritis (CND-RA) patients and newly diagnosed seropositive RA, seronegative RA and healthy controls. Results the study describes overall, beyond this receptor: A distinct set of enriched public clonotypes appeared to be carried by CND-RA patients, and this finding was interpreted by the authors as support for a separate disease subset. After adjusting for age, CND-RA patients appeared to have less diverse, more clonal CD8+ TCRbeta repertoires than other RA subtypes. CND-RA repertoires showed more CMV-reactive and fewer influenza A-reactive CD8+ TCRbeta sequences than controls and other RA subtypes. Across the roughly 110,000 clonotypes tested, no public clonotype enrichment remained significant after Benjamini-Hochberg correction. The study acknowledged the small size of the CND-RA cohort as a limitation. Because diagnostic samples were lacking, the TCR repertoire differences may partly reflect years of poor disease control rather than having been present at onset.

TCRbeta sequencing used genomic DNA from CD8+ cells, following the manufacturer's instructions. A genomics technology centre in Finland performed the TCRbeta sequencing with the immunoSEQ assay. The published analysis was carried out like this. The clonotype tables produced by the immunoSEQ preprocessing pipeline were converted into VDJtools format, and any non-productive clonotypes were filtered out. Samples with fewer than 10,000 reads were excluded, the remaining samples were subsampled to 10,000 reads, and most of the eight CND-RA samples were retained. Shannon-Wiener, Simpson and clonality indices were calculated with the VDJtools CalcDiversityStats function on data subsampled to 10,000 reads. To infer antigen specificity, non-singleton TCRbeta clonotypes were hard-matched against VDJdb, with no mismatches permitted. CDR3 sequences that differed by a single amino acid (Hamming distance 1) were grouped into clusters that potentially share antigen targets. After each group was resampled to six samples, one-sided Fisher's exact tests checked public clonotypes for group enrichment, with the whole procedure repeated ten times. This immuneACCESS table, as held by TCRdb, lists in-frame sequences with V and J called but not all clones. Of the missing ones, under half trace to an unresolved V gene in checked studies; the others have no known cause. D and trimming come from the DNA, and the V and J calls and clone size come from that table. The sample table lists under 800 clones, roughly nine tenths of them with a count of one. The top ten clones comprise more than 9% of the sample.

CND-RA patients tested negative on the clinical CCP2 antibody test, and even with active therapy their joint destruction kept progressing. Every CND-RA patient showed typical joint destruction in the wrists and ankles and had failed conventional anti-rheumatic therapy. Sampling of CND-RA patients was performed not at diagnosis but after long disease histories, which spanned decades in several cases. Each patient provided about 50 millilitres of EDTA-anticoagulated peripheral blood. Ficoll-Paque PLUS density gradient separation was used to isolate peripheral blood mononuclear cells. AutoMACS magnetic bead positive selection was used to isolate CD8+ cells from fresh or cryopreserved PBMCs, and flow cytometry was used to check purity. Nucleospin Tissue or Tissue XS kits were used for genomic DNA extraction, and quantification was performed on a Qubit 2.0 fluorometer. Notes on this clone: Its cognate antigen has yet to be identified. Per-base quality was not reported, and no clone a single base away is much larger than it.

The CDR3 holds 14 amino acids from the cysteine to the phenylalanine. Just the 42-base CDR3 DNA is kept, in frame starting at base 1. CDR1 and CDR2 were assigned from the germline V gene as SGHRS and YFSETQ. V is pared back by 5 bases and J by 3 bases, with 12 bases lying between the germline termini. The sequenced sample consisted of CD8+ T cells from blood. The receptor comes from a woman aged 45 to 70 with seronegative destructive rheumatoid arthritis. The rearrangement joined TRBV5-1 to TRBJ2-1; the D gene assignment is ambiguous. The nucleotides read TGCGCCAGCAGACCCGAGGCCAGCTACAATGAGCAGTTCTTC. Its amino acids are CASRPEASYNEQFF.